The 28 T cell receptor beta chains below come from one sample, sequenced in a study of cytomegalovirus exposure and HLA in healthy donors. Amplification used 60 Vbeta primers and 13 Jbeta primers. Profiling relied on immunoSEQ multiplex PCR, and the TCRdb table lists in-frame clones only, not all of them. The table shows under 200,000 clones, with 84% occurring only once. Material for sequencing was PBMCs. These receptors were obtained from a man aged 50 to 59 in good health and CMV-seropositive.

The V gene is TRBV4-2, the J gene TRBJ1-1, with a tentative D call TRBD1 (5 bases). This CDR3 region has 16 residues. CDR1 and CDR2 (germline): LGHNA, YNFKEQ. The ends were cut back, 0 bases at V and 1 base at J, with 12 bases in the middle. The chain's CDR3 is CASSQDRRQGNTEAFF. CDR3 bases: TGTGCCAGCAGCCAAGATCGTAGGCAGGGGAACACTGAAGCTTTCTTT.

This chain connects TRBV28 to TRBJ1-5; possibly TRBD1 for D (5 bases). CDR3 size: 14 residues. Trimming pared 2 bases from V and 1 base from J, leaving 6 bases between. Germline V gene lookup returns CDR1 MDHEN and CDR2 SYDVKM. CDR3 in amino acids: CASSLAGSNQPQHF. The CDR3 region has the DNA TGTGCCAGCAGTTTAGCAGGGAGCAATCAGCCCCAGCATTTT. Full variable domain (rest looked up from reference TRBV28 and TRBJ1-5): DVKVTQSSRYLVKRTGEKVFLECVQDMDHENMFWYRQDPGLGLRLIYFSYDVKMKEKGDIPEGYSVSREKKERFSLILESASTNQTSMYLCASSLAGSNQPQHFGDGTRLSIL.

Only a few counts were recorded for this clone. The gene calls are TRBV11-3 and TRBJ2-1; TRBD2 aligns across 7 bases. Trimming took 1 base from V and 4 from J; bases not matched to a gene: 16. From germline, CDR1 is SGHNT and CDR2 YENEEA. The CDR3 runs 19 residues. For the CDR3, the DNA is TGTGCCAGCAGCTTAGGGAGGGTCCTAGCGGCTGGGCGGTACAATGAGCAGTTCTTC. This sequence encodes CASSLGRVLAAGRYNEQFF.

The chain has TRBV6-1 and TRBJ2-5; a weak D match, TRBD2 (6 bases). The DNA end is more similar to TRBJ2-7, so the J call may be wrong. Germline CDR1 MNHNS, CDR2 SASEGT. The CDR3 sequence is 16 residues long. The CDR3 DNA reads TGTGCCAGCAGTGAAGCGGGCGGGACTCTATTCTACGAGCAGTACTTC. Residues: CASSEAGGTLFYEQYF.

Only one count was recorded for this clone. The V and J genes are TRBV18 and TRBJ1-5, with 9 bases aligning to TRBD1. Germline CDR1 and CDR2: KGHSH and LQKENI. The CDR3 covers 15 residues. Germline trimming cut 4 bases from V and 2 bases from J; bases unmatched to any gene: 3. CDR3 nucleotide sequence: TGTGCCAGCTCACTCCGGGACAGGGGCAATCAGCCCCAGCATTTT. Its translation is CASSLRDRGNQPQHF.

The chain couples TRBV19 to TRBJ2-1, with D maybe TRBD2 (7 bases). The CDR3 has 15 residues. The V and J ends lost 7 bases and 2 bases respectively, with 15 bases between them. Germline assignment: CDR1 LNHDA and CDR2 SQIVND (reference sequence). The CDR3 bases are TGTGCCAGTACCCCCACGGGGGGCCCCTACAATGAGCAGTTCTTC. It codes for CASTPTGGPYNEQFF.

This chain links TRBV10-3 with TRBJ1-1, with 12 bases matching TRBD1. The germline gives CDR1 ENHRY, CDR2 SYGVKD. The junction had 16 bases not matched to a gene; V was cut back by 10 bases and J by 10 bases. The CDR3 covers 15 residues. This CDR3 is CATLSTGTGGWGAFF. In nucleotides, the CDR3 is TGTGCCACCCTATCTACCGGGACAGGGGGCTGGGGAGCTTTCTTT.

In DNA form, the CDR3 reads TGTGCCAGTAGTATAGTTACGGGATATGGCTACACCTTC. This translates into CASSIVTGYGYTF. The gene calls are TRBV19 and TRBJ1-2; D is undetermined. The length of the CDR3 is 13 residues. CDR1 is LNHDA and CDR2 is SQIVND in the germline V gene (reference sequence). Trimming took off 1 base at V and 5 bases at J, with 8 bases between the two ends. Variable domain in full (rest from reference TRBV19 and TRBJ1-2): DGGITQSPKYLFRKEGQNVTLSCEQNLNHDAMYWYRQDPGQGLRLIYYSQIVNDFQKGDIAEGYSVSREKKESFPLTVTSAQKNPTAFYLCASSIVTGYGYTFGSGTRLTVV.

The gene calls are TRBV5-6 and TRBJ2-7; TRBD1 might be the D (6 bases). CDR1 and CDR2 (germline): SGHDT, YYEEEE. The CDR3 totals 14 residues. V shed 3 bases and J shed 2 bases, with 12 bases lying between them. The CDR3 region is CASSSDRLTYEQYF. The CDR3 DNA reads TGTGCCAGCAGCTCCGACAGGTTAACCTACGAGCAGTACTTC.

A remark on this clone: At one end, the junction sequence differs from germline, possibly due to a read error. The V and J genes are TRBV15 and TRBJ2-2; D is undetermined. The CDR3 sequence is 11 residues long. The germline V gene encodes CDR1 LNHNV and CDR2 YYDKDF (reference sequence). CDR3 amino acids: CATTDTGELFF. Here the CDR3 DNA reads TGTGCCACCACCGACACCGGTGAGCTGTTTTTT.

Only a few counts were recorded for this clone. This rearrangement joins TRBV5-1 to TRBJ2-3; possible D gene TRBD2, 5 bases. With 0 bases removed from V and 0 bases from J, the gap between germline ends came to 5 bases. Per the germline V gene, CDR1 is SGHRS and CDR2 is YFSETQ. This CDR3 has 14 residues. For the CDR3, the DNA is TGCGCCAGCAGCTTGGGAGGGAGCACAGATACGCAGTATTTT. Translating gives CASSLGGSTDTQYF.

The chain recombines TRBV7-8 with TRBJ2-7, with D possibly matching TRBD1 (6 bases). This CDR3 is 14 amino acids long. The germline gives CDR1 SGHVS, CDR2 FQNEAQ. V lost 5 bases to trimming and J lost 6 bases, with 17 bases between them. CDR3 protein: CASSPSSPRGEQYF. CDR3 nucleotide sequence: TGTGCCAGCAGCCCAAGTTCCCCCAGGGGCGAGCAGTACTTC.

V gene TRBV5-4 combines with J gene TRBJ1-1; D might be TRBD1 (5 bases). V lost 4 bases and J lost 0, with 16 bases in between. Germline V gene data show CDR1 as SGHNT and CDR2 as YYREEE (reference sequence). The CDR3 extends over 16 amino acids. The CDR3 spells CASSLGEGWVNTEAFF. The DNA of the CDR3 is TGTGCCAGCAGCCTGGGGGAGGGATGGGTGAACACTGAAGCTTTCTTT.

The rearrangement uses TRBV9 and TRBJ1-2, with TRBD1 identical over 7 bases. This CDR3 contains 15 residues. Germline CDR1 is SGDLS and CDR2 is YYNGEE. V lost 2 bases and J lost 5; bases outside the gene matches: 9. Here the CDR3 DNA reads TGTGCCAGCAGCGTCCTGCCGGGACAGCCGTATGGCTACACCTTC. It is translated as CASSVLPGQPYGYTF.

The chain joins TRBV11-3 to TRBJ1-1; perhaps TRBD1 as D (6 bases). The germline V and J ends were trimmed by 1 base and 1 base, with 10 bases remaining between them. The CDR3 has 15 residues. Germline V lookup: CDR1 SGHNT, CDR2 YENEEA. For the CDR3, the DNA is TGTGCCAGCAGCTTAGGAGGGACACCGAACACTGAAGCTTTCTTT. It yields the protein CASSLGGTPNTEAFF.

The chain has TRBV7-9 and TRBJ2-7, with 8 bases that match TRBD1. The CDR3 consists of 15 residues. Per the germline V gene, CDR1 is SEHNR and CDR2 is FQNEAQ (reference sequence). After removal of 2 bases from V and 0 bases from J, the junction contained 3 bases not matched to a gene. The CDR3 sequence: CASSLTGTGSYEQYF. CDR3 DNA sequence: TGTGCCAGCAGCTTAACCGGGACAGGCTCCTACGAGCAGTACTTC.

The chain is built from TRBV7-3 and TRBJ2-7, with 7 bases matching TRBD2. The length of the CDR3 is 15 residues. With 5 bases clipped from V and 0 bases from J, the junction kept 7 bases outside the gene matches. The germline gives CDR1 SGHTA, CDR2 FQGTGA. The CDR3, as DNA: TGTGCCAGCAGCGGGGGGGGTAGCGACTCCTACGAGCAGTACGTC. Its translation: CASSGGGSDSYEQYV.

The CDR3 coding sequence is TGTGCCAGCCGGACAGGGGGCGATAGCAATCAGCCCCAGCATTTT. Protein sequence: CASRTGGDSNQPQHF. The genes are TRBV6-5 and TRBJ1-5; 11 positions agree with TRBD1. V trimming: 8 bases; J trimming: 0 bases; junction bases outside the gene matches: 3. The length of the CDR3 is 15 residues. Germline CDR1 is MNHEY and CDR2 is SVGAGI.

Notes on this clone: The same CDR3 also results from other DNA sequences found in this sample. The rearrangement links TRBV15 to TRBJ2-3; 10 bases are a match to TRBD2. CDR3 length equals 16 residues. Germline V gives CDR1 LNHNV, CDR2 YYDKDF (reference sequence). V trimming: 2 bases; J trimming: 2 bases; junction bases outside the gene matches: 4. Here the CDR3 reads CATSRSGTSDTDTQYF. For the CDR3, the DNA is TGTGCCACCAGCAGATCCGGGACTAGCGACACAGATACGCAGTATTTT.

The chain carries TRBV5-1 and TRBJ2-1; possibly TRBD2 for D (5 bases). The CDR3 contains 15 residues. CDR1 and CDR2 from the germline V gene are SGHRS and YFSETQ. The germline V and J ends were trimmed by 0 bases and 0 bases, with 7 bases remaining between them. The CDR3 sequence is CASSLAAGSYNEQFF. The DNA of the CDR3 is TGCGCCAGCAGCTTGGCCGCGGGCTCCTACAATGAGCAGTTCTTC.

The genes are TRBV5-1 and TRBJ1-6; a weak D match, TRBD1 (5 bases). V was trimmed by 0 bases and J by 10 bases, leaving 5 bases between them. Germline values: CDR1 SGHRS, CDR2 YFSETQ. The CDR3 extends over 12 amino acids. In nucleotides, the CDR3 is TGCGCCAGCAGCTTGGAGGGGTCACCCCTCCACTTT. Protein sequence: CASSLEGSPLHF.

The V and J genes are TRBV9 and TRBJ2-3; D remains ambiguous. Between the trimmed V and J ends, which lost 4 bases and 10 bases, there was a span of 13 bases. Germline values: CDR1 SGDLS, CDR2 YYNGEE. This CDR3 contains 12 residues. As DNA, the CDR3 is TGTGCCAGCAGCCCCGACTTGTTATCGCAGTATTTT. Protein: CASSPDLLSQYF.

The rearrangement links TRBV5-6 to TRBJ1-3, with D possibly TRBD1 on 6 matching bases. Trimming pared 2 bases from V and 13 bases from J, leaving 19 bases between. CDR3 length: 14 residues. CDR1 SGHDT and CDR2 YYEEEE come from the germline V gene. This CDR3 reads CASSLRTAESGIYF. The CDR3 DNA follows: TGTGCCAGCAGCTTACGGACAGCGGAGTCTGGGATATATTTT. The full variable domain, completed using reference TRBV5-6 and TRBJ1-3, is DAGVTQSPTHLIKTRGQQVTLRCSPKSGHDTVSWYQQALGQGPQFIFQYYEEEERQRGNFPDRFSGHQFPNYSSELNVNALLLGDSALYLCASSLRTAESGIYFGEGSWLTVV.

This rearrangement joins TRBV28 to TRBJ2-7, with TRBD1 matching over 10 bases. The germline V gene encodes CDR1 MDHEN and CDR2 SYDVKM. This CDR3 is 14 amino acids long. V lost 6 bases, J lost 4 bases, and 6 bases stayed unmatched. The CDR3 nucleotides read TGTGCCAGCAGCGCCGGGACAGGGGATTACGAGCAGTACGTC. Translation gives CASSAGTGDYEQYV.

This rearrangement joins TRBV19 to TRBJ1-4; D is possibly TRBD1 (5 bases). This CDR3 spans 16 amino acids. V gave up 7 bases and J gave up 5 bases, with 20 bases separating them. Looked up from germline, CDR1 is LNHDA and CDR2 is SQIVND (reference sequence). CDR3 in amino acids: CASNIRDTVKNEKLFF. CDR3 nucleotides: TGTGCCAGTAATATCAGGGATACGGTGAAGAATGAAAAACTGTTTTTT.

The J gene is TRBJ2-4, the V gene TRBV2; D is unresolved. Trimming cost V 7 bases and J 0 bases, with 10 bases left between them. The CDR3 contains 14 residues. Germline CDR1 SNHLY, CDR2 FYNNEI. The CDR3 sequence is CASNERLAKNIQYF. CDR3 in DNA: TGTGCCAGCAATGAGCGACTAGCCAAAAACATTCAGTACTTC.

The chain combines TRBV7-6 with TRBJ1-1; the D gene is possibly TRBD1 (6 bases). The germline gives CDR1 SGHVS, CDR2 FNYEAQ. CDR3 length: 15 amino acids. V lost 0 bases and J lost 10, with 18 bases in between. CDR3 protein: CASSLAGGASERAFF. The CDR3 coding sequence is TGTGCCAGCAGCTTAGCGGGGGGGGCCTCAGAGAGAGCTTTCTTT.

The chain uses TRBV10-3 and TRBJ1-4; D call uncertain. This CDR3 is built from 13 residues. Between the trimmed V and J ends, which lost 7 bases and 1 base, there was a span of 7 bases. Per germline, CDR1 ENHRY and CDR2 SYGVKD. In nucleotides, the CDR3 is TGTGCCATCAAGGCAGGAACTAATGAAAAACTGTTTTTT. Translation gives CAIKAGTNEKLFF.